Shown below are 7 T cell receptor beta chains from a single sample sequenced in a study of blood T cells in healthy people across ages. PCR was performed a second time for 7 to 11 cycles using a sample-barcoded 5' primer and a J-beta primer mix. TCRdb processed the 5' RACE reads anew with MiXCR; each CDR3 protein has one entry. The table has under 800,000 distinct CDR3 sequences, roughly 43% seen once. The specimen was blood. The receptors originated from a woman in her sixties in good health.

DNA of the CDR3: TGTGCCAGCAGCCTTTCTGGACGGCCTCTTAATTCACCCCTCCACTTT. Translation gives CASSLSGRPLNSPLHF. This chain links TRBV11-2 with TRBJ1-6; D gene uncertain. From germline, CDR1 is SGHAT and CDR2 FQNNGV. There are 16 residues in the CDR3. Between the trimmed V and J ends, which lost 5 bases and 6 bases, there was a span of 17 bases.

The V gene is TRBV27, the J gene TRBJ2-7; perhaps TRBD2 as D (6 bases). The end of the DNA is better explained by TRBJ2-5, so the J call may be wrong. CDR3 length equals 14 residues. Per germline, CDR1 MNHEY and CDR2 SMNVEV (reference sequence). In DNA, the CDR3 is TGTGCCAGCAGTCGACGGGAGTGGGAAGAGACCCAGTACTTC. Translated, it gives CASSRREWEETQYF.

The chain combines TRBV6-2 or TRBV6-3 with TRBJ2-5; D remains unclear. Germline CDR1 reads MNHEY; CDR2 reads SVGEGT. V was pared by 5 bases and J by 13 bases, with 20 bases between. The CDR3 loop spans 13 amino acids. The CDR3 loop is CASSEGTPLSPYF. CDR3 coding DNA: TGTGCCAGCAGTGAAGGAACACCCCTATCACCGTACTTC.

Ten or more counts support this clonotype. The CDR3 DNA reads TGTGCCAGCAGCTTAGTGTCGTTAGGTCACGTTAACAATGAGCAGTTCTTC. This translates into CASSLVSLGHVNNEQFF. The V and J genes are TRBV11-2 and TRBJ2-1; unclear D gene. The CDR3 length is 17 residues. V was pared by 1 base and J by 5 bases, with 18 bases between. Germline CDR1 and CDR2: SGHAT and FQNNGV.

This chain joins TRBV12-3 or TRBV12-4 and TRBJ1-4, with D perhaps TRBD1 (6 bases). The CDR3 sequence is 14 residues long. V gave up 5 bases and J gave up 8 bases, with 15 bases separating them. The CDR3 DNA follows: TGTGCCAGCAGTCTAGGGGGAATGAGGGAAAAACTGTTTTTT. The encoded protein is CASSLGGMREKLFF.

The chain uses TRBV7-2 and TRBJ2-5; D not resolved. The J call is in doubt because the DNA end fits TRBJ2-1 better. The CDR3 is 12 residues long. CDR1 and CDR2 from the germline V gene are SGHTA and FQGNSA. DNA for the CDR3: TGTGCCAGCAGCTCTCTCCAAGAGGCCCAGTTCTTC. It translates to CASSSLQEAQFF.

V and J are TRBV4-2 and TRBJ2-5; a weak D match, TRBD1 (6 bases). Trimming took 1 base from V and 5 from J, leaving 14 bases between them. This CDR3 contains 15 residues. The germline CDR1 and CDR2 sequences are LGHNA and YNFKEQ. CDR3 amino acids: CASSQASSQGETQYF. The CDR3 DNA sequence: TGTGCCAGCAGCCAAGCCAGCTCCCAGGGGGAGACCCAGTACTTC.